This is a list of T cell receptor beta chains from one sample in a study of blood T cell repertoires in COVID-19. Profiled with immunoSEQ multiplex PCR; TCRdb holds only in-frame clones, not every one. This sample carries roughly 160,000 clones, about four fifths of them seen once, and the ten largest clones take less than 20%. The material sequenced was peripheral blood. These TCRs come from a woman aged 65 to 85 who had recovered from COVID-19. CDR3s include the opening cysteine and the closing phenylalanine or tryptophan. D genes are given only for firm matches. A clone size is listed for some rows: how often the clone was seen (once, few, many), or a class if it is expanded.

clone_size: .; v_call: TRBV4-1; j_call: TRBJ1-1; d_call: .; cdr3_aa: CASSRGHLNTEAFF; cdr3_nt: TGCGCCAGCAGCCGAGGACACCTGAACACTGAAGCTTTCTTT
clone_size: .; v_call: TRBV2; j_call: TRBJ1-1; d_call: .; cdr3_aa: CASRGEGPGTEAFF; cdr3_nt: TGTGCCAGCAGGGGGGAGGGGCCGGGGACTGAAGCTTTCTTT
clone_size: .; v_call: TRBV18; j_call: TRBJ1-2; d_call: TRBD1; cdr3_aa: CASSSDRGLGYTF; cdr3_nt: TGTGCCAGCTCGTCAGACAGGGGGCTTGGCTACACCTTC
clone_size: .; v_call: TRBV6-5; j_call: TRBJ1-2; d_call: .; cdr3_aa: CASSSPRSYGYTF; cdr3_nt: TGTGCCAGCAGTTCCCCGAGATCGTATGGCTACACCTTC
clone_size: .; v_call: TRBV28; j_call: TRBJ1-2; d_call: .; cdr3_aa: CASSFGQGYGYTF; cdr3_nt: TGTGCCAGCAGTTTCGGGCAGGGCTATGGCTACACCTTC
clone_size: once; v_call: TRBV28; j_call: TRBJ2-3; d_call: .; cdr3_aa: CASSLGVGDTQYF; cdr3_nt: TGTGCCAGCAGTCTCGGGGTGGGGGATACGCAGTATTTT
clone_size: .; v_call: TRBV25-1; j_call: TRBJ1-2; d_call: .; cdr3_aa: CASSLQGYGYTF; cdr3_nt: TGTGCCAGCAGTTTACAGGGCTATGGCTACACCTTC
clone_size: .; v_call: TRBV7-9; j_call: TRBJ1-2; d_call: .; cdr3_aa: CASTTLGGPHGYTF; cdr3_nt: TGTGCCAGCACAACGCTGGGGGGGCCCCATGGCTACACCTTC
clone_size: .; v_call: TRBV5-6; j_call: TRBJ2-2; d_call: .; cdr3_aa: CASSLLGGASTTGELFF; cdr3_nt: TGTGCCAGCAGCTTGTTAGGGGGGGCTTCGACCACCGGGGAGCTGTTTTTT
clone_size: .; v_call: TRBV10-3; j_call: TRBJ2-2; d_call: .; cdr3_aa: CAISESGSKSTGELFF; cdr3_nt: TGTGCCATCAGTGAGTCGGGCAGTAAAAGCACCGGGGAGCTGTTTTTT
clone_size: .; v_call: TRBV4-3; j_call: TRBJ2-1; d_call: .; cdr3_aa: CASSQDRVSGIGGPEFF; cdr3_nt: TGCGCCAGCAGCCAAGATCGCGTATCGGGTATTGGAGGCCCGGAGTTCTTC
clone_size: once; v_call: TRBV7-9; j_call: TRBJ1-6; d_call: TRBD1; cdr3_aa: CASSPPGQGQSPLHF; cdr3_nt: TGTGCCAGCAGCCCCCCGGGACAGGGACAATCACCCCTCCACTTT
clone_size: .; v_call: TRBV5-4; j_call: TRBJ1-1; d_call: .; cdr3_aa: CASSLGEPGRGTEAFF; cdr3_nt: TGTGCCAGCAGCTTGGGGGAGCCCGGGCGGGGTACTGAAGCTTTCTTT
clone_size: .; v_call: TRBV5-1; j_call: TRBJ2-5; d_call: TRBD1; cdr3_aa: CASSSGQRQETQYF; cdr3_nt: TGCGCCAGCAGCTCGGGACAGAGACAAGAGACCCAGTACTTC